The TCR beta chain described here comes from a study of T cells expressing NK-cell markers. Study information: Source material for TCR beta repertoires consisted of sorted CD3+CD56+NKG2C+, CD3+CD56+NKG2C- and CD3+CD56-NKG2C+ T cells. Study observations and caveats: The leading position in the CD3+CD56-NKG2C+ fraction of a handful of donors also went to these clonotypes. Specificity for HCMV among expanded NKG2C+ T cell clones was not established.

On this clonotype: Its cognate antigen is unknown.

This CDR3 region has 15 residues. Germline V CDR1 and CDR2: KGHDR, SFDVKD. Making the TCR beta cDNA relied on 5'RACE template switching with UMIs. TCRdb re-analyzed the 5' RACE reads; it lists each CDR3 protein once, without DNA. The sample table includes 400,000 to 500,000 distinct CDR3 sequences. Source material: blood T cells: a sorted CD56 or NKG2C T cell subset, CD4+ or CD8+ T cells, or bulk PBMC T cells (not recorded which). The chain recombines TRBV24-1 with TRBJ2-1. The TCR was taken from a woman between 18 and 69 years old in good health. The CDR3 sequence is CATSVGGSSYNEQFF.